This T cell receptor (beta chain) appears in the sequencing data of a study of regulatory T cells in long-lasting Graves disease. Construction of the TCR beta libraries employed iRepertoire HTBI primers in conjunction with Arm-PCR of CDR3 regions. TCRdb called the multiplex PCR reads again in MiXCR, with one record for every CDR3 protein. The sample includes under 500,000 distinct CDR3 sequences, under 25% of them seen just once. V lost 8 bases and J lost 8; bases outside the gene matches: 6. Germline CDR1 is MNHNS and CDR2 is SASEGT. The CDR3 has 13 amino acids. Time point indicated: persistent/refractory GD, antithyroid drugs over 5 years with positive TRAb. Following extraction of RNA from PBMCs, that RNA was used to make the TCR library.

The sequences come from peripheral blood mononuclear cells (PBMCs), collected when the disease was refractory, from a patient treated with antithyroid drugs. This sequence joins TRBV6-1 and TRBJ1-4; 9 nucleotides line up with TRBD1. This sequence was found in a female donor with Graves disease. This chain's CDR3 is CASRTGEGEKLFF. DNA of the CDR3: TGTGCCAGCCGGACAGGGGAAGGCGAAAAACTGTTTTTT.